This T cell receptor beta chain was identified in a study of blood T cell repertoires in COVID-19. Turning to the study itself: Acute-phase and convalescent COVID-19 samples originated in the United States, Italy and Spain. Sources were T cells, B-cell-depleted T cells, or PBMCs; the material itself was cDNA or gDNA.

Germline V gene sequence: CDR1 LGHDT, CDR2 YNNKEL (reference sequence). This CDR3 has 12 residues. Trimming removed 0 bases at V and 5 bases at J, with 4 bases between. The assay was immunoSEQ multiplex PCR, and TCRdb's table has in-frame clones only and misses some. In the table there are about 200,000 clones, 89% of which are singletons. The chain uses TRBV3-1 (or the pseudogene TRBV3-2) and TRBJ2-5; D gene uncertain. The TCR comes from a middle-aged man with acute or convalescent COVID-19. The sample consisted of peripheral blood. CDR3 loop: CASSQDMETQYF. The CDR3 nucleotides are TGTGCCAGCAGCCAAGATATGGAGACCCAGTACTTC.